The 29 T cell receptor beta chains presented below share a single source sample, sequenced in a study of a mutant IDH1 vaccine in newly diagnosed glioma. As to time point: baseline, week 1 (first vaccination visit). The treatment here: pre-vaccination baseline after standard-of-care therapy. Clones were sequenced by immunoSEQ multiplex PCR, and TCRdb holds only the in-frame ones, with some missing. The table has approximately 100,000 clones, 70% to 90% seen once. The source was PBMCs, collected from a glioma patient treated with radiotherapy, temozolomide or both. The source is a woman aged 50 to 60 with glioma.

The chain is built from TRBV11-2 and TRBJ1-1; 7 bases map to TRBD1. The CDR3 loop spans 15 amino acids. Germline lookup yields CDR1 SGHAT and CDR2 FQNNGV. V shed 7 bases, J shed 5 bases, and the junction held 13 bases outside the gene matches. The CDR3 spells CASTGLRGQVTEAFF. CDR3 nucleotide sequence: TGTGCCAGCACGGGATTAAGGGGGCAAGTGACTGAAGCTTTCTTT.

This clone is a singleton in its sample. This chain uses TRBV5-1 with TRBJ2-3; D is unclear. Trimming removed 2 bases from V and 2 bases from J, with 15 bases in between. Per the germline V gene, CDR1 is SGHRS and CDR2 is YFSETQ. The CDR3 has 16 residues. The CDR3 region is CASSFKRRLNTDTQYF. The CDR3 DNA sequence: TGCGCCAGCAGCTTCAAAAGACGGCTCAACACAGATACGCAGTATTTT.

This sequence joins TRBV6-5 and TRBJ1-2; D unresolved. Between the trimmed V and J ends, which lost 6 bases and 6 bases, there was a span of 14 bases. Germline V gene lookup returns CDR1 MNHEY and CDR2 SVGAGI. This CDR3 is 13 amino acids long. CDR3 sequence (DNA): TGTGCCAGCAGCCCCACCGATCAAAATGGCTACACCTTC. Translating it yields CASSPTDQNGYTF.

The rearrangement joins TRBV28 to TRBJ1-5; 7 bases are shared with TRBD1. V was pared by 5 bases and J by 3 bases, with 4 bases of the junction left unmatched. Germline CDR1 reads MDHEN; CDR2 reads SYDVKM. The CDR3 has 14 amino acids. CDR3 sequence (DNA): TGTGCCAGCAGTCTAGGGGGCCCCAATCAGCCCCAGCATTTT. Translation gives CASSLGGPNQPQHF.

The rearrangement links TRBV19 to TRBJ1-2; D remains unclear. CDR3 length: 17 residues. Germline-derived CDR1 and CDR2 are LNHDA and SQIVND (reference sequence). Trimming pared 1 base from V and 4 bases from J, leaving 19 bases between. DNA of the CDR3: TGTGCCAGTAGTATAGGGAAGGGCAGCCCCCACCTCTATGGCTACACCTTC. The encoded protein is CASSIGKGSPHLYGYTF.

The chain employs TRBV27 and TRBJ1-1; 7 bases are shared with TRBD1. Germline values: CDR1 MNHEY, CDR2 SMNVEV (reference sequence). J gave up 11 bases and V 5 bases, and 11 bases lay outside the gene matches. The CDR3 runs 13 residues. This CDR3 is CASSVNKKGQAFF. The CDR3 DNA sequence: TGTGCCAGCAGTGTCAACAAGAAGGGACAGGCTTTCTTT.

The chain is built from TRBV5-1 and TRBJ1-5; the D is unclear. This CDR3 has 13 residues. Trimming cost V 3 bases and J 1 base, with 5 bases left between them. The germline V gene has CDR1 SGHRS and CDR2 YFSETQ. The DNA of the CDR3 is TGCGCCAGCAGCTCGGACAGCAATCAGCCCCAGCATTTT. Residues: CASSSDSNQPQHF.

This clone was counted a single time. This sequence joins TRBV28 and TRBJ1-2; 7 nucleotides agree with TRBD1. Germline trimming cut 7 bases from V and 6 bases from J; bases unmatched to any gene: 11. CDR1 is MDHEN, CDR2 SYDVKM, per germline. This CDR3 spans 14 amino acids. CDR3: CASNPAGQAHGYTF. CDR3 nucleotides: TGTGCCAGCAACCCAGCCGGACAGGCTCATGGCTACACCTTC.

The chain uses TRBV27 and TRBJ1-5; TRBD1 is a possible D gene (5 bases). Looked up from germline, CDR1 is MNHEY and CDR2 is SMNVEV (reference sequence). CDR3 length: 14 residues. Deletions cut 3 bases from V and 6 bases from J, with 12 bases between. Here the CDR3 reads CASSFSGDAQPQHF. As DNA, the CDR3 is TGTGCCAGCAGTTTTTCGGGGGACGCTCAGCCCCAGCATTTT.

The rearrangement uses TRBV2 and TRBJ2-2, with D tentatively TRBD2 (6 bases). Germline V lookup: CDR1 SNHLY, CDR2 FYNNEI. This CDR3 is 14 amino acids long. Trimming pared 10 bases from V and 5 bases from J, leaving 17 bases between. CDR3 nucleotide sequence: TGTGCCATCAGAAGAAATGGGGGGACCGGGGAGCTGTTTTTT. Translated: CAIRRNGGTGELFF.

The gene calls are TRBV29-1 and TRBJ2-3, with D possibly being TRBD1 (6 bases). Germline V lookup: CDR1 SQVTM, CDR2 ANQGSEA. V lost 5 bases to trimming and J lost 9 bases, with 21 bases between them. The CDR3 runs 14 residues. This CDR3 is CSVRAATGSGTQYF. In nucleotides, the CDR3 is TGCAGCGTTCGGGCAGCGACAGGTTCGGGGACGCAGTATTTT.

The rearrangement uses TRBV5-1 and TRBJ2-1; no clear D gene. The V and J ends lost 4 bases and 0 bases respectively, with 14 bases between them. CDR1 is SGHRS, CDR2 YFSETQ, per germline. The CDR3 runs 16 residues. The CDR3 reads CASSPMAVSSYNEQFF. DNA of the CDR3: TGCGCCAGCAGCCCCATGGCGGTGAGCTCCTACAATGAGCAGTTCTTC. The whole variable domain, filled in from reference TRBV5-1 and TRBJ2-1, reads KAGVTQTPRYLIKTRGQQVTLSCSPISGHRSVSWYQQTPGQGLQFLFEYFSETQRNKGNFPGRFSGRQFSNSRSEMNVSTLELGDSALYLCASSPMAVSSYNEQFFGPGTRLTVL.

The genes are TRBV7-2 and TRBJ2-7; 7 bases map to TRBD2. Germline assignment: CDR1 SGHTA and CDR2 FQGNSA. The CDR3 extends over 14 amino acids. V trimming: 5 bases; J trimming: 2 bases; junction bases outside the gene matches: 6. Written as DNA, the CDR3 is TGTGCCAGCAGCCACTGGGGGGGGGCCTACGAGCAGTACTTC. Amino acid sequence: CASSHWGGAYEQYF.

This clone came up once. The V and J genes are TRBV18 and TRBJ1-1; weak D call: TRBD1 (5 bases). The V end was cut by 0 bases, the J end by 1 base, with 15 bases between. The CDR3 is made up of 17 amino acids. From germline, CDR1 is KGHSH and CDR2 LQKENI. CDR3 sequence: CASSPPGRDGRNTEAFF. The DNA of the CDR3 is TGTGCCAGCTCACCACCCGGCAGGGATGGACGGAACACTGAAGCTTTCTTT.

The chain recombines TRBV11-1 with TRBJ1-6; D unresolved. CDR1 is SGHAT, CDR2 FQDESV, per germline (reference sequence). The CDR3 extends over 15 amino acids. Between the trimmed V and J ends, which lost 4 bases and 7 bases, there was a span of 14 bases. In DNA form, the CDR3 reads TGTGCCAGCAGCTCTGAAGGGCTGCGGAATTCACCCCTCCACTTT. It yields the protein CASSSEGLRNSPLHF.

This chain links TRBV9 with TRBJ1-1; no definite D call. The CDR3 is 15 residues long. Germline CDR1 and CDR2: SGDLS and YYNGEE. The germline V and J ends were trimmed by 3 bases and 1 base, with 13 bases remaining between them. The CDR3 nucleotides are TGTGCCAGCAGCGCCTCCGGACGCCCGAACACTGAAGCTTTCTTT. Protein sequence: CASSASGRPNTEAFF.

V and J are TRBV30 and TRBJ2-3; 9 positions agree with TRBD2. The germline gives CDR1 GTSNPN, CDR2 SVGIG (reference sequence). This CDR3 is built from 15 residues. With V trimmed by 2 bases and J by 6 bases, 9 bases remained unmatched. CDR3 residues: CAWSILAGLSDTQYF. CDR3 bases: TGTGCCTGGAGTATCCTAGCGGGATTATCGGATACGCAGTATTTT.

This clone showed up just a few times. The rearrangement joins TRBV2 to TRBJ2-1, with 14 positions matching TRBD2. In germline, CDR1 is SNHLY, CDR2 FYNNEI. CDR3 length: 15 residues. J gave up 9 bases and V 4 bases, and 5 bases lay outside the gene matches. The CDR3 reads CASSGLAGGSAEQFF. In DNA, the CDR3 is TGTGCCAGCAGTGGACTAGCGGGAGGGTCGGCTGAGCAGTTCTTC.

The chain combines TRBV10-3 with TRBJ1-2, with D unresolved. CDR3 length equals 13 residues. Trimming pared 8 bases from V and 0 bases from J, leaving 10 bases between. The germline CDR1 and CDR2 sequences are ENHRY and SYGVKD. DNA for the CDR3: TGTGCCATCCGGAGGGAGTCTAACTATGGCTACACCTTC. This codes for CAIRRESNYGYTF.

The rearrangement links TRBV6-1 to TRBJ2-5; 9 positions agree with TRBD2. The ends lost 3 bases at V and 2 bases at J; junction bases unmatched: 7. Germline CDR1 reads MNHNS; CDR2 reads SASEGT. The CDR3 contains 16 residues. This chain's CDR3 is CASSDPGLARQETQYF. DNA for the CDR3: TGTGCCAGCAGTGACCCGGGACTAGCAAGGCAAGAGACCCAGTACTTC.

The genes are TRBV5-1 and TRBJ2-1; D may correspond to TRBD1 or TRBD2 (5 bases each). The V and J ends lost 4 bases and 6 bases respectively, with 14 bases between them. The CDR3 sequence is 14 residues long. From germline, CDR1 is SGHRS and CDR2 YFSETQ. The CDR3, as DNA: TGCGCCAGCAGCCAAGATCCAGGGAGCAATGAGCAGTTCTTC. It is translated as CASSQDPGSNEQFF. Combining the CDR3 with reference TRBV5-1 and TRBJ2-1 gives the whole variable domain KAGVTQTPRYLIKTRGQQVTLSCSPISGHRSVSWYQQTPGQGLQFLFEYFSETQRNKGNFPGRFSGRQFSNSRSEMNVSTLELGDSALYLCASSQDPGSNEQFFGPGTRLTVL.

This clone was detected only a few times. V is TRBV5-1 and J is TRBJ2-7, with D uncertain. The germline CDR1 and CDR2 sequences are SGHRS and YFSETQ. Trimming took 0 bases from V and 2 from J, leaving 12 bases between them. This CDR3 has 15 residues. The CDR3 reads CASSLAAPSTYEQYF. CDR3 nucleotide sequence: TGCGCCAGCAGCTTGGCGGCCCCCAGCACCTACGAGCAGTACTTC.

The rearrangement uses TRBV6-5 and TRBJ2-7; 8 bases map to TRBD2. V trimming: 4 bases; J trimming: 3 bases; junction bases outside the gene matches: 8. CDR1 and CDR2 from the germline V gene are MNHEY and SVGAGI. This CDR3 has 15 residues. The CDR3 here is CASSSPSAGGYEQYF. DNA for the CDR3: TGTGCCAGCAGTTCCCCCTCGGCGGGGGGCTACGAGCAGTACTTC.

This rearrangement joins TRBV6-1 to TRBJ2-1; 7 nucleotides line up with TRBD1. Germline V gene data show CDR1 as MNHNS and CDR2 as SASEGT. This CDR3 spans 20 amino acids. V lost 0 bases to trimming and J lost 1 base; unmatched junction nucleotides: 15. The CDR3 is CASSEAWTGSVVRSYNEQFF. CDR3 bases: TGTGCCAGCAGTGAAGCTTGGACAGGTTCCGTAGTAAGGTCCTACAATGAGCAGTTCTTC.

The rearrangement links TRBV7-2 to TRBJ2-7; D call uncertain. The CDR3 runs 13 residues. Trimming left V 1 base short and J 2 bases short, with 6 bases between. Germline V gene data show CDR1 as SGHTA and CDR2 as FQGNSA. The CDR3 sequence: CASSLGATYEQYF. The CDR3 bases are TGTGCCAGCAGCTTAGGGGCTACCTACGAGCAGTACTTC.

The chain joins TRBV14 to TRBJ2-1; D is unresolved. Germline CDR1 and CDR2: SGHDN and FVKESK. Trimming shortened V by 0 bases and J by 3 bases, and 9 bases separated the two germline ends. The CDR3 consists of 15 residues. CDR3 DNA sequence: TGTGCCAGCAGCCAAGATACGGCAGACTACAATGAGCAGTTCTTC. Protein: CASSQDTADYNEQFF.

V gene TRBV5-6 combines with J gene TRBJ2-7; D perhaps matches TRBD1 (7 bases). Germline V gene lookup returns CDR1 SGHDT and CDR2 YYEEEE. This CDR3 contains 14 residues. The V end lost 1 base, the J end lost 4 bases, and 12 bases lay between the germline ends. The CDR3 coding sequence is TGTGCCAGCAGCTTGTGGCAGGGGGGTTACGAGCAGTACTTC. Translating gives CASSLWQGGYEQYF. Based on the CDR3 plus reference TRBV5-6 and TRBJ2-7, the full variable domain is DAGVTQSPTHLIKTRGQQVTLRCSPKSGHDTVSWYQQALGQGPQFIFQYYEEEERQRGNFPDRFSGHQFPNYSSELNVNALLLGDSALYLCASSLWQGGYEQYFGPGTRLTVT.

This rearrangement joins TRBV28 to TRBJ1-5, with TRBD1 as a possible D gene (5 bases). Germline lookup yields CDR1 MDHEN and CDR2 SYDVKM. With 1 base removed from V and 5 bases from J, the gap between germline ends came to 12 bases. The CDR3 is made up of 15 amino acids. CDR3 in amino acids: CASSLYDQGDQPQHF. The CDR3 region has the DNA TGTGCCAGCAGTTTATATGACCAGGGCGATCAGCCCCAGCATTTT.

V usage is TRBV19 and J usage is TRBJ1-1, with 10 bases that match TRBD1. Per germline, CDR1 LNHDA and CDR2 SQIVND (reference sequence). This CDR3 region has 13 residues. Trimming at V came to 7 bases and at J to 4 bases, leaving 3 bases not matched to a gene. CDR3 sequence: CASKGQGSTEAFF. In DNA form, the CDR3 reads TGTGCCAGTAAGGGACAGGGGAGCACTGAAGCTTTCTTT.